These 9 T cell receptor beta chains originate from one sample sequenced in a study of T-cell memory formation after mild COVID-19. TCRdb re-analysed the 5' RACE reads in MiXCR, keeping a single row per CDR3 protein. The data hold approximately 88,000 distinct CDR3 sequences, with approximately 25% observed a single time. The sequenced sample consisted of PBMCs or a T cell subset sorted from them (not recorded which). The source of these receptors is a man aged 18 to 35 who had mild COVID-19 (a few samples of this study predate the infection). Cell type and time point are not known.

The chain carries TRBV5-6 and TRBJ1-6; no firm D call. Germline V lookup: CDR1 SGHDT, CDR2 YYEEEE. The CDR3 length is 16 residues. V gave up 0 bases and J gave up 5 bases, with 12 bases separating them. The CDR3 DNA is TGTGCCAGCAGCTTGGTCGGGGAAGGTGATAATTCACCCCTCCACTTT. Translating it yields CASSLVGEGDNSPLHF.

V is TRBV20-1 and J is TRBJ2-5; 8 bases line up with TRBD1. Germline V gives CDR1 DFQATT, CDR2 SNEGSKA (reference sequence). The length of the CDR3 is 13 residues. The CDR3 here is CRVPGGYQETQYF. The CDR3 DNA reads as TGCAGGGTACCAGGGGGCTACCAAGAGACCCAGTACTTC.

This chain uses TRBV9 with TRBJ1-5; no firm D call. The CDR3 is 13 amino acids. CDR1 and CDR2 (germline): SGDLS, YYNGEE. V was pared by 0 bases and J by 5 bases, with 6 bases between. CDR3 DNA sequence: TGTGCCAGCAGCGTAGAGGGAGATCAGCCCCAGCATTTT. As protein: CASSVEGDQPQHF.

This clonotype showed up just once. The V call is TRBV7-2, the J call TRBJ2-3; 13 bases agree with TRBD2. The CDR3 has 17 residues. V was clipped by 5 bases and J by 2 bases; unmatched bases: 7. From germline, CDR1 is SGHTA and CDR2 FQGNSA. The CDR3 sequence: CASSPGTSGALTDTQYF. CDR3 coding DNA: TGTGCCAGCAGCCCAGGGACTAGCGGGGCCCTCACAGATACGCAGTATTTT.

In its sample, this clonotype was seen a few times. V usage is TRBV15 and J usage is TRBJ2-5; D is unresolved. The V and J ends lost 5 bases and 3 bases respectively, with 10 bases between them. Looked up from germline, CDR1 is LNHNV and CDR2 is YYDKDF (reference sequence). The CDR3 is 13 residues long. The CDR3 loop reads CATSPRWEETQYF. CDR3 bases: TGTGCCACCAGCCCGCGGTGGGAAGAGACCCAGTACTTC.

The chain couples TRBV5-6 to TRBJ2-2, with TRBD1 as a possible D gene (5 bases). Trimming took off 4 bases at V and 2 bases at J, with 9 bases between the two ends. In germline, CDR1 is SGHDT, CDR2 YYEEEE. This CDR3 comprises 14 residues. CDR3 DNA: TGTGCCAGCAGCCCGGACACTAACACCGGGGAGCTGTTTTTT. It yields the protein CASSPDTNTGELFF. Together with reference TRBV5-6 and TRBJ2-2, the CDR3 gives the full variable domain: DAGVTQSPTHLIKTRGQQVTLRCSPKSGHDTVSWYQQALGQGPQFIFQYYEEEERQRGNFPDRFSGHQFPNYSSELNVNALLLGDSALYLCASSPDTNTGELFFGEGSRLTVL.

This clonotype was observed a handful of times. This rearrangement joins TRBV27 to TRBJ2-7, with unresolved D. The germline CDR1 and CDR2 sequences are MNHEY and SMNVEV (reference sequence). The CDR3 runs 14 residues. V lost 3 bases, J lost 2 bases, and 11 bases lay in between. CDR3 sequence reads: CASSFGGAAYEQYF. The CDR3 coding sequence is TGTGCCAGCAGTTTCGGCGGAGCCGCCTACGAGCAGTACTTC.

This clonotype was counted only a few times. The chain recombines TRBV7-2 with TRBJ1-2; tentative D call: TRBD1 (5 bases). V was pared by 2 bases and J by 4 bases, with 14 bases between. CDR3 length: 15 residues. CDR1 and CDR2 (germline): SGHTA, FQGNSA. The chain's CDR3 is CASSLSEGRSYGYTF. DNA for the CDR3: TGTGCCAGCAGCTTATCTGAGGGGCGAAGCTATGGCTACACCTTC.

V is TRBV19 and J is TRBJ1-1; 10 bases line up with TRBD1. Germline trimming cut 5 bases from V and 0 bases from J; bases unmatched to any gene: 3. The length of the CDR3 is 15 residues. Germline V gene data show CDR1 as LNHDA and CDR2 as SQIVND (reference sequence). The CDR3 DNA follows: TGTGCCAGTAGTCTTGACAGGGGGCTGAACACTGAAGCTTTCTTT. Amino acid sequence: CASSLDRGLNTEAFF.